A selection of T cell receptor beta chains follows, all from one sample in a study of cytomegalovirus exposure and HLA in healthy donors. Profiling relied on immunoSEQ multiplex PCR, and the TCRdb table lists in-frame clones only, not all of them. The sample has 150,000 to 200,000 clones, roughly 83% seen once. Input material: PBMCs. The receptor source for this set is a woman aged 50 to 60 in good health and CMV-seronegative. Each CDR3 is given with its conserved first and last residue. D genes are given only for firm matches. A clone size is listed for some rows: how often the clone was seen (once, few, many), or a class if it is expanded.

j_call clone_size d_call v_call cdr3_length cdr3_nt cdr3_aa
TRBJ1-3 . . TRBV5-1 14 TGCGCCAGCCGCTCTGGGGGACTTGGAAACACCATATATTTT CASRSGGLGNTIYF
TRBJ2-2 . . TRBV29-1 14 TGCAGCGTTGAAGGGGCCTCGAACACCGGGGAGCTGTTTTTT CSVEGASNTGELFF
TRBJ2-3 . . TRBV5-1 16 TGCGCCAGCAGCTTCCAAGACAGGTTCCTCACAGATACGCAGTATTTT CASSFQDRFLTDTQYF
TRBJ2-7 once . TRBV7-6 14 TGTGCCAGCAGCTCCAACACGGGTTCCTACGAGCAGTACTTC CASSSNTGSYEQYF
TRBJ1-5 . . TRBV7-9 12 TGTGCCAGCAGCTCCCCTAATCAGCCCCAGCATTTT CASSSPNQPQHF
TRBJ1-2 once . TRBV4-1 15 TGCGCCAGCAGCCAAGTGGACAGTCCTAACTATGGCTACACCTTC CASSQVDSPNYGYTF
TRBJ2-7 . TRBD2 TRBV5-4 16 TGTGCCAGCAGCTCGGCAAGCGGGAAGATTGCCTACGAGCAGTACTTC CASSSASGKIAYEQYF
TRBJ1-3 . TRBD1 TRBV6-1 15 TGTGCCAGCAGGGGACAGCCCTCCTCTGGAAACACCATATATTTT CASRGQPSSGNTIYF
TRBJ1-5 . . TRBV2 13 TGTGCCAGCAGTGTTCTGAGGGATCAGCCCCAGCATTTT CASSVLRDQPQHF
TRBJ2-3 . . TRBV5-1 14 TGCGCCAGCAGCTTGGGACATTTCACAGATACGCAGTATTTT CASSLGHFTDTQYF
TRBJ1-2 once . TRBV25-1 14 TGTGCCAGCAGGAGCGGGGGGGGTAACTATGGCTACACCTTC CASRSGGGNYGYTF
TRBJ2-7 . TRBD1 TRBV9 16 TGTGCCAGCAGCGTAGGATCGGGACAGTCCGTTTACGAGCAGTACTTC CASSVGSGQSVYEQYF
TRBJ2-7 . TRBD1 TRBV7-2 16 TGTGCCAGCAGCTTGTTCCCGGGACAGCTCTCCTACGAGCAGTACTTC CASSLFPGQLSYEQYF
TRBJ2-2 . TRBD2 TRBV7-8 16 TGTGCCAGCTTGCCGACGCGCGGGAGGGCCAGGGGGGAGCTGTTTTTT CASLPTRGRARGELFF
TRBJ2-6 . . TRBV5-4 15 TGTGCCAGCAGCCGCGGACAGTCTGGGGCCAACGTCCTGACTTTC CASSRGQSGANVLTF
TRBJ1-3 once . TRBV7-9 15 TGTGCCAGCAGCTTAGAGGGGACATTTGGAAACACCATATATTTT CASSLEGTFGNTIYF
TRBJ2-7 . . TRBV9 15 TGTGCCAGCAGCCCGGAGGGTGGGGCATTCTACGAGCAGTACTTC CASSPEGGAFYEQYF